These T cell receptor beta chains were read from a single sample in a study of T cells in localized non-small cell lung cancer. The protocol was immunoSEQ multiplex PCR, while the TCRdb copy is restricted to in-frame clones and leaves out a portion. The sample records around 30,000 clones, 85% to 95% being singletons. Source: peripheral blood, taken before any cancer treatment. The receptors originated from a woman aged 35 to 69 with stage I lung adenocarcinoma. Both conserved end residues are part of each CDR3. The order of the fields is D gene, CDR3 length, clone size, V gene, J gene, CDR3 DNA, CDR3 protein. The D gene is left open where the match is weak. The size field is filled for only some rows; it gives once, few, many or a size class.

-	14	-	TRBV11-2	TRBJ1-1	TGTGCCAGCAGCCGACTGTCCCAGAACACTGAAGCTTTCTTT	CASSRLSQNTEAFF
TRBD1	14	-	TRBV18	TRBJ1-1	TGTGCCAGCTCACCAGCCAGACAGGGCGCTGAAGCTTTCTTT	CASSPARQGAEAFF
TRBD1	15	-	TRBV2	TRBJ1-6	TGTGCCAGCAGTGAACTGGGACAGGGGGACTCACCCCTCCACTTT	CASSELGQGDSPLHF
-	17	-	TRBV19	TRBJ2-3	TGTGCCAGTAGTCTTAGGACGAGCGGTCCTAGCACAGATACGCAGTATTTT	CASSLRTSGPSTDTQYF
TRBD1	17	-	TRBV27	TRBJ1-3	TGTGCCAGCAGCCGGGCGGGACAGGTTAACTCTGGAAACACCATATATTTT	CASSRAGQVNSGNTIYF
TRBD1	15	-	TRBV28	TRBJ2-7	TGTGCCAGCAGCCAACAGGGGTCAAGCTCCTACGAGCAGTACTTC	CASSQQGSSSYEQYF
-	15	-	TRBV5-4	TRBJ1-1	TGTGCCAGCAGCTTGGTTGGGGGCAGGAACACTGAAGCTTTCTTT	CASSLVGGRNTEAFF
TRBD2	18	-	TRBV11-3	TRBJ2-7	TGTGCCAGCAGCTTAGACCAACGCAGGACTAGCGGAATACCCGAGCAGTACTTC	CASSLDQRRTSGIPEQYF
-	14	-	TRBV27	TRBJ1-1	TGTGCCAGCAGTTTAGGAGGCACGAACACTGAAGCTTTCTTT	CASSLGGTNTEAFF
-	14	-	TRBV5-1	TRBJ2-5	TGCGCCAGCAGCCCAGGGCGGCTATTGGAGACCCAGTACTTC	CASSPGRLLETQYF
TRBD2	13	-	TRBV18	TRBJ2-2	TGTGCCAGCTCACCAACTAGCGCCGGGGAGCTGTTTTTT	CASSPTSAGELFF
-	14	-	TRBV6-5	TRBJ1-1	TGTGCCAGCAGCCCGACAGGATCGAACACTGAAGCTTTCTTT	CASSPTGSNTEAFF
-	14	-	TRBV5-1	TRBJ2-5	TGCGCCAGCAGGGGGGATGCAGGGCAAGAGACCCAGTACTTC	CASRGDAGQETQYF
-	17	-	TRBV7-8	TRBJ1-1	TGTGCCAGCAGCTTAGGAGGGGCCGGCGGGGGGAACACTGAAGCTTTCTTT	CASSLGGAGGGNTEAFF
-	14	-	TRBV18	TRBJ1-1	TGTGCCAGCTCCCCGGGGGGGCCGACGGGTGAAGCTTTCTTT	CASSPGGPTGEAFF
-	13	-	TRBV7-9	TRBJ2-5	TGTGCCAGCAGCCGGACAGTCCAAGAGACCCAGTACTTC	CASSRTVQETQYF
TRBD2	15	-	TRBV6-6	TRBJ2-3	TGTGCCAGCAGTCCACAGACCGGGACTATAATTCGGCTGTATTTT	CASSPQTGTIIRLYF
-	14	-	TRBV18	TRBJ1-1	TGTGCCAGCTCACCGGCCCTTAAGGACACTGAAGCTTTCTTT	CASSPALKDTEAFF
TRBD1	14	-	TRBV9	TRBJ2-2	TGTGCCAGCAGCGCGACAGGGGAAAGCGGGGAGCTGTTTTTT	CASSATGESGELFF
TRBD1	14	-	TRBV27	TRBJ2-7	TGTGCCAGCAGGGCGAAGAGGGGGCCCTACGAGCAGTACTTC	CASRAKRGPYEQYF
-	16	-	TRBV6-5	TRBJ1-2	TGTGCCAGCAGTTACTCCCGCGGAAGGACTTACTATGGCTACACCTTC	CASSYSRGRTYYGYTF
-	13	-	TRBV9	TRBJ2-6	TGTGCCAGCAGCGTCTCTGGGGCCAACGTCCTGACTTTC	CASSVSGANVLTF
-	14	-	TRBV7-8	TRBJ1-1	TGTGCCAGCAGCTTAGAAGGGACGGGCACTGAAGCTTTCTTT	CASSLEGTGTEAFF
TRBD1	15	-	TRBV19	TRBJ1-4	TGTGCCAGTAAAGGGACAGCGTCAACTAATGAAAAACTGTTTTTT	CASKGTASTNEKLFF
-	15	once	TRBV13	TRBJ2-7	TGTGCCAGCAGCCTCTCCTCCGACGGGGGATACGAGCAGTACTTC	CASSLSSDGGYEQYF
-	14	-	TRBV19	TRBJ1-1	TGTGCCAGTAGTATAGGACAGCTGAACACTGAAGCTTTCTTT	CASSIGQLNTEAFF
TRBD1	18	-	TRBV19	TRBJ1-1	TGTGCCAGTAGTAGTAGGGGAGTTTGGACAGGGGATTTCACTGAAGCTTTCTTT	CASSSRGVWTGDFTEAFF
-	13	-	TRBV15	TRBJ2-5	TGTGCCACCAGCAGAGCCCTGGGGGAGACCCAGTACTTC	CATSRALGETQYF
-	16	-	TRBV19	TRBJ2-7	TGTGCCAGTAGCCCTACGGACAGAAGTAACCTCGCCGGGCAGTACTTC	CASSPTDRSNLAGQYF
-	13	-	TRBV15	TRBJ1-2	TGTGCCACCAGCAGAGTACAGGGCTTAGGCTACACCTTC	CATSRVQGLGYTF
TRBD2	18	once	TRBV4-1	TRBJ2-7	TGCGCCAGCAGCCAAGGCTTTACCGGGACTAGCGGTACCTACGAGCAGTACTTC	CASSQGFTGTSGTYEQYF
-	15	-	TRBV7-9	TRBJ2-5	TGTGCCAGCAGCTTAGCGTTAGGGCCAGGAGAGACCCAGTACTTC	CASSLALGPGETQYF
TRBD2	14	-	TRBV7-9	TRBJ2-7	TGTGCCAGCAGCTTAGGCGGGAGGGCCTACGAGCAGTACTTC	CASSLGGRAYEQYF
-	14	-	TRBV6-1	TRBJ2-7	TGTGCCAGCAGTGTAAACAGGGTTATCTACGAGCAGTACTTC	CASSVNRVIYEQYF
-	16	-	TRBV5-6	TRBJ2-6	TGTGCCAGCAGCTCCCAAAGGGGGTCTGGGGCCAACGTCCTGACTTTC	CASSSQRGSGANVLTF
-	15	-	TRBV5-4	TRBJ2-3	TGTGCCAGCAGCTTGGAGGCACTAAGCACAGATACGCAGTATTTT	CASSLEALSTDTQYF
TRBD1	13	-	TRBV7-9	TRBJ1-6	TGTGCCAGCCAGGGACAGGCTAATTCACCCCTCCACTTT	CASQGQANSPLHF
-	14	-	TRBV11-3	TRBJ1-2	TGTGCCAGCACCGGCGGGGGAGGTAACTATGGCTACACCTTC	CASTGGGGNYGYTF
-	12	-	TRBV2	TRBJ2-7	TGTGCCAGCAGTGGCAGAGGATACGAGCAGTACTTC	CASSGRGYEQYF